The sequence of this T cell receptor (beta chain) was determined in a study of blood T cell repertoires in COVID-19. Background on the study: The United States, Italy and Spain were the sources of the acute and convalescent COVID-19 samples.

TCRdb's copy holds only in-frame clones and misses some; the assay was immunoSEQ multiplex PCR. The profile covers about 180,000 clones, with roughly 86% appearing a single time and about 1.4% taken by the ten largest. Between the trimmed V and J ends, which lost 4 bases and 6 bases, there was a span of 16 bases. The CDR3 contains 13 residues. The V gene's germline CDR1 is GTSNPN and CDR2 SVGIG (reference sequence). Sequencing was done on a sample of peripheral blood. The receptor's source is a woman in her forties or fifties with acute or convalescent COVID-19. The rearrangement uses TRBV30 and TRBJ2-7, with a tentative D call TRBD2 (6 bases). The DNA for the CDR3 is TGTGCCTGGACTCCCTGGGCCGGGAGCGAGCAGTACTTC. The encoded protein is CAWTPWAGSEQYF.